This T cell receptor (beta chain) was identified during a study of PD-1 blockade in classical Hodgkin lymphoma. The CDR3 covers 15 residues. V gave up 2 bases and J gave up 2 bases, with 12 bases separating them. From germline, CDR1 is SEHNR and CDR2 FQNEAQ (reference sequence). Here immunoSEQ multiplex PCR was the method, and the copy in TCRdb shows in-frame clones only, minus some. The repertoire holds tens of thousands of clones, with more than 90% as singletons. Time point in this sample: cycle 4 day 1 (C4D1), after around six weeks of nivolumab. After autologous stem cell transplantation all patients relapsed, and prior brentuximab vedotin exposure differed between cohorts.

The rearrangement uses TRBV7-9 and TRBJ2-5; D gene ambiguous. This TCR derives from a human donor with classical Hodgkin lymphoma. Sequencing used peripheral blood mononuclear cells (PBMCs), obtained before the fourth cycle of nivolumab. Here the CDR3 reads CASSLSLWRQETQYF. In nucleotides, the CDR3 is TGTGCCAGCAGCTTATCGTTGTGGCGTCAAGAGACCCAGTACTTC.